These 13 T cell receptor beta chains were sequenced from one sample in a study of spatial heterogeneity in lung cancer (dated by TCRdb to about 2019). Reading the label with the study, this specimen's time point is: sample taken at primary tumor resection. For TCR sequencing, whole RNA was extracted from tumor and nontumor lung tissue, or from cryopreserved PBMC samples, and no cell sorting was done. Library prep was done by 5' RACE. Sequencing was carried out with a NextSeq 500. The public reads were run again by TCRdb, first through fastp at Q25 and then through MiXCR, and only productive beta chains were kept. Rows with a matching CDR3 protein are joined into one entry that keeps the most common DNA and genes. This sample gives tens of thousands of distinct CDR3 sequences in total; approximately 5.2% of them show up just once. The top ten hold 25% to 35% of the sample. The starting material was PBMCs, obtained at surgery. The receptors derive from a female donor with early-stage non-small cell lung cancer.

The gene calls are TRBV30 and TRBJ2-5; 8 nucleotides match TRBD2. The trim removed 3 bases at V and 4 bases at J, leaving 7 bases unmatched. This CDR3 comprises 14 residues. Germline values: CDR1 GTSNPN, CDR2 SVGIG (reference sequence). CDR3 sequence: CAWSAGTRAETQYF. The CDR3 DNA reads as TGTGCCTGGAGCGCCGGGACTAGAGCAGAGACCCAGTACTTC.

At least ten counts were recorded for this clonotype. V and J are TRBV5-1 and TRBJ2-3; 7 bases are a match to TRBD2. The CDR3 extends over 16 amino acids. Germline V gene lookup returns CDR1 SGHRS and CDR2 YFSETQ. The V segment lost 0 bases and the J segment 1 base; nucleotides outside the gene matches: 5. CDR3 coding DNA: TGCGCCAGCAGCTTGGGTACTAGCGCGGGCACAGATACGCAGTATTTT. Its translation: CASSLGTSAGTDTQYF.

The rearrangement joins TRBV24-1 to TRBJ1-5; D is unresolved. V lost 3 bases and J lost 3, with 11 bases in between. The CDR3 is 15 residues long. Germline CDR1 reads KGHDR; CDR2 reads SFDVKD. CDR3 nucleotide sequence: TGTGCCACCAGTGATCCCCGGGTCCACAATCAGCCCCAGCATTTT. This codes for CATSDPRVHNQPQHF.

In its sample, this clonotype was seen many times. The rearrangement links TRBV7-9 to TRBJ1-2; 7 bases agree with TRBD1. J was trimmed by 4 bases and V by 6 bases; bases with no gene match: 11. The germline V gene encodes CDR1 SEHNR and CDR2 FQNEAQ (reference sequence). The CDR3 sequence is 15 residues long. The CDR3 reads CASRRSGTEFYGYTF. CDR3 nucleotide sequence: TGTGCCAGCAGACGATCCGGGACAGAGTTCTATGGCTACACCTTC.

This clonotype showed up many times. This sequence joins TRBV12-3 or TRBV12-4 and TRBJ2-7, with 8 bases fitting TRBD2. CDR3 length: 14 residues. V was clipped by 4 bases and J by 0 bases; unmatched bases: 2. The CDR3 DNA follows: TGTGCCAGCAGTTGGAGCGGGAGCTCCTACGAGCAGTACTTC. As protein: CASSWSGSSYEQYF.

This clonotype was observed many times. The chain employs TRBV5-1 and TRBJ1-2; the D is unclear. The CDR3 sequence is 14 residues long. The germline V gene has CDR1 SGHRS and CDR2 YFSETQ. The V end was cut by 3 bases, the J end by 1 base, with 10 bases between. The CDR3 DNA follows: TGCGCCAGCAGCTCCGCTGGGGTTAACTATGGCTACACCTTC. This gives the protein CASSSAGVNYGYTF.

This clonotype has at least ten counts. V usage is TRBV3-1 and J usage is TRBJ2-7; D perhaps matches TRBD2 (5 bases). V was clipped by 3 bases and J by 2 bases, with 8 bases between them. Germline V CDR1 and CDR2: LGHDT, YNNKEL (reference sequence). The CDR3 sequence is 13 residues long. The CDR3 protein is CASSHGVPYEQYF. Here the CDR3 DNA reads TGTGCCAGCAGCCACGGGGTCCCCTACGAGCAGTACTTC.

A few counts support this clonotype. V and J are TRBV29-1 and TRBJ2-5, with D perhaps TRBD2 (6 bases). The germline V gene has CDR1 SQVTM and CDR2 ANQGSEA. V lost 8 bases to trimming and J lost 3 bases, with 16 bases between them. The CDR3 covers 13 residues. The CDR3 sequence is CSSLGVAEETQYF. CDR3 bases: TGCAGCTCCTTAGGGGTAGCGGAAGAGACCCAGTACTTC. Using reference TRBV29-1 and TRBJ2-5 for the parts outside the CDR3, the full variable domain is SAVISQKPSRDICQRGTSLTIQCQVDSQVTMMFWYRQQPGQSLTLIATANQGSEATYESGFVIDKFPISRPNLTFSTLTVSNMSPEDSSIYLCSSLGVAEETQYFGPGTRLLVL.

This clonotype came up many times. CDR3 loop: CASSLQAQSSYEQYF. Here the CDR3 DNA reads TGTGCCAGCAGCTTACAAGCGCAGAGCTCCTACGAGCAGTACTTC. The chain is built from TRBV11-2 and TRBJ2-7, with no clear D. The CDR3 loop spans 15 amino acids. The ends were cut back, 2 bases at V and 0 bases at J, with 11 bases in the middle. Germline V gives CDR1 SGHAT, CDR2 FQNNGV.

On this clonotype: This sequence may be a read error, since a much larger clone differs from it by one base. The genes are TRBV27 and TRBJ1-6; D uncertain. The CDR3 sequence is 13 residues long. Germline V lookup: CDR1 MNHEY, CDR2 SMNVEV (reference sequence). The DNA of the CDR3 is TGTGTCAGCAGTTTTAACTATAATTCACCCCTCCACTTT. It translates to CVSSFNYNSPLHF.

This chain links TRBV19 with TRBJ2-3; TRBD2 aligns across 10 bases. The CDR3 sequence is 15 residues long. V lost 5 bases and J lost 6; bases outside the gene matches: 8. CDR1 and CDR2 from the germline V gene are LNHDA and SQIVND (reference sequence). Here the CDR3 reads CASSWLAGVGDTQYF. CDR3 nucleotide sequence: TGTGCCAGTAGTTGGCTAGCGGGAGTCGGTGATACGCAGTATTTT.

This clonotype was seen repeatedly, ten times or more. V gene TRBV7-8 combines with J gene TRBJ2-5; D gene unclear. From germline, CDR1 is SGHVS and CDR2 FQNEAQ. Trimming took 1 base from V and 3 from J, leaving 15 bases between them. This CDR3 has 16 residues. The CDR3 region is CASSLGSSHPEETQYF. The CDR3 nucleotides are TGTGCCAGCAGCTTAGGCTCTAGTCATCCAGAAGAGACCCAGTACTTC.

This clonotype was detected a few times. The chain uses TRBV15 and TRBJ2-1; 9 bases line up with TRBD2. CDR3 length: 15 amino acids. CDR1 is LNHNV and CDR2 is YYDKDF in the germline V gene (reference sequence). With 0 bases clipped from V and 9 bases from J, the junction kept 6 bases outside the gene matches. The CDR3 DNA reads TGTGCCACCAGCAGAGAGTCTAGCGGGACGGGTGAGCAGTTCTTC. Residues: CATSRESSGTGEQFF.